This T cell receptor (beta chain) was recovered during a study of blood T cells in healthy people across ages. Study information: About one barcoded beta molecule per two T cells came from capture by template switching. General observations from the study: Across the age range, TCR beta diversity per million T cells fell in a roughly linear way.

A second PCR, run for about 7 to 11 cycles, used a sample-barcoded 5' primer plus a J-beta primer mix. MiXCR was run by TCRdb on the 5' RACE reads, yielding one entry per CDR3 protein. The sample lists 540,000 or so distinct CDR3 sequences; approximately 25% were seen once. Turning to this clonotype: The antigen remains undetermined.

Sequenced input: blood. The source is a woman between 70 and 85 years old in good health.

The CDR3 reads CSVETGESRKLFF. The DNA for the CDR3 is TGCAGCGTAGAAACAGGGGAGAGCCGAAAACTGTTTTTT. The genes are TRBV29-1 and TRBJ1-4; 7 nucleotides match TRBD1. Germline CDR1 and CDR2: SQVTM and ANQGSEA. The CDR3 runs 13 residues. V dropped 6 bases and J dropped 10; count of bases not matched to a gene: 11.